This TCR beta chain was sequenced during a study of read filtering for tumor transcriptome and immune sequencing. With respect to this clonotype: It may be a read error: a sequence one base away is much more abundant.

The germline CDR1 and CDR2 sequences are WSHSY and SAAADI. Trimming removed 4 bases from V and 9 bases from J, with 9 bases in between. The CDR3 sequence is 11 residues long. This library used approximately 370 ng RNA and molecular barcoded adaptors spanning alpha/delta and beta/gamma chains. Using its own MiXCR run on the reads, TCRdb lists one record per CDR3 protein. Altogether tens of thousands of distinct CDR3 sequences are present, nearly 20% being singletons, with the ten largest covering about an eighth. The chain employs TRBV10-2 and TRBJ1-1; TRBD1 is a possible D gene (5 bases). This receptor was identified in a donor over 35 with multiple myeloma. Sequencing input: a population of CD138-negative cells sorted from bone marrow. The CDR3 nucleotides are TGCGCCAGCAGTGGCAGGGAAAAAGCTTTCTTT. As protein: CASSGREKAFF.